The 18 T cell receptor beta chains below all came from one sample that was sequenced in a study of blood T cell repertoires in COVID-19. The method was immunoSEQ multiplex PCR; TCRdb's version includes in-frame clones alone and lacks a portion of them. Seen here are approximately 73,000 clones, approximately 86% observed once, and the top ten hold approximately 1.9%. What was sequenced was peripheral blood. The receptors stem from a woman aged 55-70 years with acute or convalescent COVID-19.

DNA for the CDR3: TGTGCCAGCAGCTCGGTGGGGGAGGGAGGGCACACTGAAGCTTTCTTT. Protein sequence: CASSSVGEGGHTEAFF. The chain recombines TRBV5-6 with TRBJ1-1; tentatively, D is TRBD1 (5 bases). V was cut by 3 bases and J by 3 bases, with 18 bases left in between. The V gene's germline CDR1 is SGHDT and CDR2 YYEEEE. The CDR3 sequence is 16 residues long.

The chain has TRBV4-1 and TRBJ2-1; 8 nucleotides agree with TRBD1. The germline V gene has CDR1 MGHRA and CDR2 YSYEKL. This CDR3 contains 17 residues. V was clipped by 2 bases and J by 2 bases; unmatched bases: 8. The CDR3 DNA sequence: TGCGCCAGCAGCCAATTCCACAGGGGGAGCCCCTACAATGAGCAGTTCTTC. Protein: CASSQFHRGSPYNEQFF.

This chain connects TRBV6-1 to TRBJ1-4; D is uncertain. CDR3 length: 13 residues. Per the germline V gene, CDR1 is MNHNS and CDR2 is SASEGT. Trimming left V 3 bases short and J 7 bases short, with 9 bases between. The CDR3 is CASSEVQTEKLFF. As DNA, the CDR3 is TGTGCCAGCAGTGAGGTACAGACTGAAAAACTGTTTTTT.

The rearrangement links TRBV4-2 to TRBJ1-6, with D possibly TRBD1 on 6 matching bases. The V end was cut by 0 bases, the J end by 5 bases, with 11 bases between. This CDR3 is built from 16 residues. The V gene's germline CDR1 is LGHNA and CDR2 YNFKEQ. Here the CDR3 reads CASSQDLQGDNSPLHF. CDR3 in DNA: TGTGCCAGCAGCCAAGATCTACAGGGTGATAATTCACCCCTCCACTTT.

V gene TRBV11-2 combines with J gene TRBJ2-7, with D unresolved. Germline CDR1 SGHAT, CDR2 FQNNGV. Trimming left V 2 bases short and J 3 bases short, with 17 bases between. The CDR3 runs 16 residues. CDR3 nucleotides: TGTGCCAGCAGCTTATCACCCGGTCTAGGAGACTACGAGCAGTACTTC. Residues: CASSLSPGLGDYEQYF.

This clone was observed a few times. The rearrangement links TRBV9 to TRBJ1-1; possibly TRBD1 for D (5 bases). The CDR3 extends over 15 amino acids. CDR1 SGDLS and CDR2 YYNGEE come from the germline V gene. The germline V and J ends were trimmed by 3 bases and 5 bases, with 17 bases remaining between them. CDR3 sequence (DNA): TGTGCCAGCAGCGAGACACTCGGACACGGGACTGAAGCTTTCTTT. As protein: CASSETLGHGTEAFF.

The CDR3 coding sequence is TGTGCCAGCAGCGTCATCGGGGGCGAGCAGTACTTC. Translating gives CASSVIGGEQYF. The chain has TRBV9 and TRBJ2-7; tentatively, D is TRBD2 (6 bases). The V end was cut by 2 bases, the J end by 6 bases, with 9 bases between. Looked up from germline, CDR1 is SGDLS and CDR2 is YYNGEE. This CDR3 spans 12 amino acids.

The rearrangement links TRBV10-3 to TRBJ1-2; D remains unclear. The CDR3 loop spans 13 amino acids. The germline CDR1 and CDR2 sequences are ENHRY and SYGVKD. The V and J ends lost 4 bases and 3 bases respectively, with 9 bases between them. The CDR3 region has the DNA TGTGCCATCAGTGTCGGCGGAGACTATGGCTACACCTTC. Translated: CAISVGGDYGYTF.

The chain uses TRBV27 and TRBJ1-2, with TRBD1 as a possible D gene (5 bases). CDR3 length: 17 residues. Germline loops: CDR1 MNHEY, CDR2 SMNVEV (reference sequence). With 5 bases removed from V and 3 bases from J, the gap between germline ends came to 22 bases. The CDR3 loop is CASSTTTAGTPYYGYTF. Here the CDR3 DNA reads TGTGCCAGCAGTACTACAACCGCGGGGACCCCCTACTATGGCTACACCTTC.

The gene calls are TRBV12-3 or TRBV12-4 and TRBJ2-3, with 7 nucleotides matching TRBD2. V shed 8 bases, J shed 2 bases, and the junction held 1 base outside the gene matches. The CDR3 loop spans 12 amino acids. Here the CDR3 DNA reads TGTGCCAGCGGGAGGGCCACAGATACGCAGTATTTT. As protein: CASGRATDTQYF.

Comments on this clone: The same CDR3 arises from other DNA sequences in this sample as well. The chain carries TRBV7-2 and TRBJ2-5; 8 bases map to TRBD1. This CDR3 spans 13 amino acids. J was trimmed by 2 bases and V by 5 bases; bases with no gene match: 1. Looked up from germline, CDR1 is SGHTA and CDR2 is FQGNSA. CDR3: CASSRDRQETQYF. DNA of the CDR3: TGTGCCAGCAGCCGGGACAGGCAAGAGACCCAGTACTTC.

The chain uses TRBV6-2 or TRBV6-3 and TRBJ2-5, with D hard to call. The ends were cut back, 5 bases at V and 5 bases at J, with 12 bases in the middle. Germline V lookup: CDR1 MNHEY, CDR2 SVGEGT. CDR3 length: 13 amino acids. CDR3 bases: TGTGCCAGCAGTCGCCAGGATGTGGAGACCCAGTACTTC. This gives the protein CASSRQDVETQYF.

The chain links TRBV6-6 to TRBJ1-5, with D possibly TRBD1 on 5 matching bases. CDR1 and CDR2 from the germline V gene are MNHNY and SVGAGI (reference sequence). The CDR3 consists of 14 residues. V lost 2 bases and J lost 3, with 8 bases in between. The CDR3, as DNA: TGTGCCAGCAGTTACAGACAGTCCAATCAGCCCCAGCATTTT. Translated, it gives CASSYRQSNQPQHF.

The DNA of the CDR3 is TGTGCCAGCAGCTTAGATCCGAACAGGGGGGCAAACGAGCAGTACTTC. Translation gives CASSLDPNRGANEQYF. The chain carries TRBV5-5 and TRBJ2-7; 8 bases agree with TRBD1. The CDR3 has 16 amino acids. Losses at the gene ends were 2 bases for V and 5 bases for J; bases not matched to a gene: 12. CDR1 is SGHKS and CDR2 is YYEKEE in the germline V gene (reference sequence). Based on the CDR3 plus reference TRBV5-5 and TRBJ2-7, the full variable domain is DAGVTQSPTHLIKTRGQQVTLRCSPISGHKSVSWYQQVLGQGPQFIFQYYEKEERGRGNFPDRFSARQFPNYSSELNVNALLLGDSALYLCASSLDPNRGANEQYFGPGTRLTVT.

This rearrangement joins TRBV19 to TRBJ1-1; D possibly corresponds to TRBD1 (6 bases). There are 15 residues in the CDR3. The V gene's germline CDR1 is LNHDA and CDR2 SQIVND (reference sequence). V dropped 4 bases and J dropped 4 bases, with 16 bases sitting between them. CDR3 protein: CASSTPSGGPTEAFF. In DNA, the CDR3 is TGTGCCAGTAGTACCCCTTCGGGGGGGCCCACTGAAGCTTTCTTT.

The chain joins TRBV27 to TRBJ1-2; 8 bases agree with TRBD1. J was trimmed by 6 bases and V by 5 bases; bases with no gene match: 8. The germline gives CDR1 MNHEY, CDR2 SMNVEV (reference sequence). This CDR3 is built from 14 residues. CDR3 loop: CASSPRDRINGYTF. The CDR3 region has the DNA TGTGCCAGCAGTCCCCGGGACAGGATCAATGGCTACACCTTC.

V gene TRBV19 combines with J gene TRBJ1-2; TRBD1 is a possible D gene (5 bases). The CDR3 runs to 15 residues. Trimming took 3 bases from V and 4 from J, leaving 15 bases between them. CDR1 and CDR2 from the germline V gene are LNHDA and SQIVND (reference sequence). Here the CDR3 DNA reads TGTGCCAGTAGTATCGAACAGACAGTCGGCTATGGCTACACCTTC. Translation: CASSIEQTVGYGYTF.

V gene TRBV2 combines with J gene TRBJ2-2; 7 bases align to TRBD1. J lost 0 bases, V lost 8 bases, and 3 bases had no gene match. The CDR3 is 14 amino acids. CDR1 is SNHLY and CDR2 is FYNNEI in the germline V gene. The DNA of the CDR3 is TGTGCCAGCGAGGACAGGTCGAACACCGGGGAGCTGTTTTTT. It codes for CASEDRSNTGELFF.